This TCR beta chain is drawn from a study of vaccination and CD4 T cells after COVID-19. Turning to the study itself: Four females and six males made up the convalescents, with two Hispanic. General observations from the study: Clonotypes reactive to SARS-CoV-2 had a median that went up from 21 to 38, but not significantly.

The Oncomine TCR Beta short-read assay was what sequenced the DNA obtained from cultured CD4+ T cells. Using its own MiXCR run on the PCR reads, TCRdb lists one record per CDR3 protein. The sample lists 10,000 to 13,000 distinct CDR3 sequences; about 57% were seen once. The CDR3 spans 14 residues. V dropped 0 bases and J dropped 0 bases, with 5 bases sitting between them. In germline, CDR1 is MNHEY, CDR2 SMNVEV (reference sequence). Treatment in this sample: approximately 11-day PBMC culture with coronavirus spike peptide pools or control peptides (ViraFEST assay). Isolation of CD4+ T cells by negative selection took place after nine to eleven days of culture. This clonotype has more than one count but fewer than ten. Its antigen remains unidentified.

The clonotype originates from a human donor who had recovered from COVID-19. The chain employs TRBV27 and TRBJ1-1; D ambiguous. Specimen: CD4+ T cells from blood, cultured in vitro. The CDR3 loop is CASSLSAVNTEAFF. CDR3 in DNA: TGTGCCAGCAGTTTATCGGCCGTGAACACTGAAGCTTTCTTT.